These T cell receptor beta chains were read from a single sample in a study of blood T cells in healthy people across ages. Each CDR3 protein is one row after TCRdb ran MiXCR on the 5' RACE reads. Among roughly 700,000 distinct CDR3 sequences listed, approximately 25% were seen once. This sample also belongs to another study, concerning T cells of mothers and their children.

The sequencing input was blood. The receptors derive from a boy between 10 and 17 years old in good health. The CDR3 runs from the conserved cysteine through the conserved F or W. D genes are given only for firm matches. Where a row states a size, it is once, few, many or the class of an expanded clone; other rows omit it.

D gene,clone size,J gene,V gene,CDR3 DNA,CDR3 protein
NA,NA,TRBJ2-7,TRBV7-8,TGTGCCAGCAGCTCGCACCGGGGGAGCGGTTGGTACGAGCAGTACTTC,CASSSHRGSGWYEQYF
NA,few,TRBJ2-7,TRBV29-1,TGCAGCGTTAAGACAAGTCGGACCTACGAGCAGTACTTC,CSVKTSRTYEQYF
NA,NA,TRBJ2-3,TRBV20-1,TGCAGTGCTAGCGGGGACGAAGGGGGAGACACAGATACGCAGTATTTT,CSASGDEGGDTDTQYF
TRBD1,NA,TRBJ1-1,TRBV29-1,TGCAGCGTTGGGTGGACAGGGCAACACACTGAAGCTTTCTTT,CSVGWTGQHTEAFF
TRBD2,NA,TRBJ2-1,TRBV7-9,TGTGCCAGCAGCTCCGCCGAGCGGGGGGGCGCCTACAATGAGCAGTTCTTC,CASSSAERGGAYNEQFF
NA,few,TRBJ2-4,TRBV20-1,TGCAGTGCCTTCCAAGCCAAAAACATTCAGTACTTC,CSAFQAKNIQYF
NA,NA,TRBJ1-4,TRBV12-3/TRBV12-4,TGTGCCAGCAGTTTACCCAGGGATGGTGAAAAACTGTTTTTT,CASSLPRDGEKLFF
NA,NA,TRBJ2-3,TRBV24-1,TGTGCCACCAGTGATTTGACCACTGGGCATACGCAGTATTTT,CATSDLTTGHTQYF
NA,few,TRBJ1-2,TRBV20-1,TGCAGTGCTAGAGATCAGGTTTCTTCATATGGCTACACCTTC,CSARDQVSSYGYTF
TRBD1,few,TRBJ2-7,TRBV6-1,TGTGCCACCACGGGACAGGTATTCACTAGCTCCTACGAGCAGTACTTC,CATTGQVFTSSYEQYF
NA,NA,TRBJ2-5,TRBV5-1,TGCGCCAGCAGCTTGGGGCTAGAAGCAGAGACCCAGTACTTC,CASSLGLEAETQYF
NA,NA,TRBJ1-1,TRBV28,TGTGCCAGCACCTCCCCGGCAGTCTGGTACACTGAAGCTTTCTTT,CASTSPAVWYTEAFF
NA,few,TRBJ2-5,TRBV7-9,TGTGCCAGCAGCCACCCGGGGTCCCCAACCCAGTACTTC,CASSHPGSPTQYF